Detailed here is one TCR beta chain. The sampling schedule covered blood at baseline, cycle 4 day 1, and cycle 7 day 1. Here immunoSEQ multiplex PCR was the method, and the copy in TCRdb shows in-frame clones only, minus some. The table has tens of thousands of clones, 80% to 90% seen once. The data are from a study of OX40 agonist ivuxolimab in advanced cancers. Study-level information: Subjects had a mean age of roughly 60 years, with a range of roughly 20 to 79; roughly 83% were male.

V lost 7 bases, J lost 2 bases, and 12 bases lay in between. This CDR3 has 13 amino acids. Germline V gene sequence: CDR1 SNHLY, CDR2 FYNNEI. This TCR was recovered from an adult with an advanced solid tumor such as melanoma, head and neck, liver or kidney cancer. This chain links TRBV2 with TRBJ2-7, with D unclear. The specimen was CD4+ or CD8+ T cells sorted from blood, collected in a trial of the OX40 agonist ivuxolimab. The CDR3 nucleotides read TGTGCCAGCACCTTACAGATTACCTACGAGCAGTACTTC. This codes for CASTLQITYEQYF.